What follows is one TCR beta chain and its context. The target of this receptor is not known. Being one base from a much bigger clone, this may be a read error. The instrument given in TCRdb is Illumina HiSeq 1500. Starting from the raw public reads, TCRdb applied fastp trimming at Q25, assembled clones with MiXCR and retained in-frame beta chains. A single entry per CDR3 protein holds the most common genes and DNA from its merged rows. The sample has 450,000 to 600,000 distinct CDR3 sequences on record, roughly 12% of them singletons. In total, the top ten clones hold about 9.4% of the sample. At the junction V is shortened by 0 bases and J by 6 bases, with 8 bases in between. The germline V gene (reference sequence) gives CDR1 as LNHDA and CDR2 as SQIVND. Its CDR3 holds 13 amino acids, cysteine through phenylalanine. Only the CDR3 region is kept as DNA, spanning 39 bases read in frame from base 1.

The data stem from a study of T cell repertoires in cytomegalovirus infection (dated by TCRdb to between 2018 and 2021). Background on the whole study: Because public TCR beta signatures pointed to carriage of CMV infection together with the matching HLA type, the HLA type of each donor mattered for the analysis.

Overall results and qualifications from the work: The ex vivo response was dominated by HLA-C-restricted CMV-specific TCR beta clonotypes, which also provided the single most frequent clonotype in two of eight donors. In both this cohort and an independent cohort of a few hundred donors, the cumulative frequency of public TCR beta family members distinguished carriers of CMV infection plus the relevant HLA type.

This chain joins TRBV19 to TRBJ1-1, and perhaps TRBD1 as D gene, on 6 matching bases. The material sequenced was PBMCs. The clonotype was recovered from a human donor in good health (CMV status not recorded). Some clones in this sample may be carry-over from other donors' samples. The sequence in DNA is TGTGCCAGTAGTATAGAAGGGGGGCCTGAAGCTTTCTTT. Protein translation: CASSIEGGPEAFF.